This is a list of T cell receptor beta chains from one sample in a study of T cell repertoires in cytomegalovirus infection. MiXCR, applied by TCRdb to the reads, yields one record per CDR3 protein. The data contain about 450,000 distinct CDR3 sequences, approximately 32% of them seen just once; the ten biggest clones take up roughly 13%. The sequencing sample was made of PBMCs. The receptors here all came from a human donor in good health (CMV status not recorded). Some clones in this sample may be carry-over from other donors' samples. Both conserved end residues are part of each CDR3. Fields, in order: V gene, clone size, J gene, D gene, CDR3 length, CDR3 protein, CDR3 DNA. The D gene is left open where the match is weak. Not every row has a clone size; where given, it reads once, few, many or a size class.

V gene: TRBV28; clone size: NA; J gene: TRBJ1-1; D gene: NA; CDR3 length: 15; CDR3 protein: CASNQAPSMNTEAFF; CDR3 DNA: TGTGCCAGCAACCAGGCCCCTTCTATGAACACTGAAGCTTTCTTT
V gene: TRBV7-9; clone size: few; J gene: TRBJ2-2; D gene: NA; CDR3 length: 15; CDR3 protein: CASSLESRGAGELFF; CDR3 DNA: TGTGCCAGCAGCTTAGAGTCCAGGGGAGCCGGGGAGCTGTTTTTT
V gene: TRBV3-1; clone size: NA; J gene: TRBJ1-4; D gene: TRBD1; CDR3 length: 15; CDR3 protein: CASSQEGQPNKKLFF; CDR3 DNA: TGTGCCAGCAGCCAAGAGGGACAGCCCAACAAAAAACTGTTTTTT
V gene: TRBV7-3; clone size: few; J gene: TRBJ1-3; D gene: NA; CDR3 length: 14; CDR3 protein: CASSLLGVDGTIYF; CDR3 DNA: TGTGCCAGCAGCTTATTAGGCGTAGACGGCACCATATATTTT
V gene: TRBV4-1; clone size: few; J gene: TRBJ1-5; D gene: TRBD1; CDR3 length: 16; CDR3 protein: CASSQEQGGGGQPQHF; CDR3 DNA: TGCGCCAGCAGCCAAGAGCAGGGGGGAGGTGGTCAGCCCCAGCATTTT
V gene: TRBV6-2/TRBV6-3; clone size: NA; J gene: TRBJ2-2; D gene: TRBD2; CDR3 length: 19; CDR3 protein: CAISYFTPESGGRGGELFF; CDR3 DNA: TGTGCCATCAGTTACTTCACCCCCGAGAGCGGGGGCCGGGGCGGGGAGCTGTTTTTT
V gene: TRBV7-2; clone size: few; J gene: TRBJ2-2; D gene: TRBD2; CDR3 length: 16; CDR3 protein: CASSSYRGGPTGELFF; CDR3 DNA: TGTGCCAGCAGCTCTTACCGGGGGGGTCCAACCGGGGAGCTGTTTTTT
V gene: TRBV11-3; clone size: NA; J gene: TRBJ2-7; D gene: NA; CDR3 length: 15; CDR3 protein: CASSLLHPQRYEQYF; CDR3 DNA: TGTGCCAGCAGCTTACTTCATCCCCAGCGCTACGAGCAGTACTTC
V gene: TRBV7-8; clone size: many; J gene: TRBJ2-3; D gene: TRBD2; CDR3 length: 18; CDR3 protein: CASSLAGLAGGPTDTQYF; CDR3 DNA: TGTGCCAGCAGCTTAGCGGGCCTAGCGGGGGGCCCCACAGATACGCAGTATTTT
V gene: TRBV20-1; clone size: NA; J gene: TRBJ2-1; D gene: TRBD2; CDR3 length: 15; CDR3 protein: CSATGRGGVYNEQFF; CDR3 DNA: TGCAGTGCCACCGGGCGGGGGGGCGTTTACAATGAGCAGTTCTTC
V gene: TRBV7-8; clone size: many; J gene: TRBJ2-1; D gene: TRBD2; CDR3 length: 17; CDR3 protein: CASSLAPSGGQNNEQFF; CDR3 DNA: TGTGCCAGCAGCTTAGCGCCTAGCGGGGGCCAGAACAATGAGCAGTTCTTC
V gene: TRBV12-3/TRBV12-4; clone size: NA; J gene: TRBJ1-3; D gene: TRBD1; CDR3 length: 13; CDR3 protein: CDSSLTRGNTIYF; CDR3 DNA: TGTGACAGCAGTTTGACCAGGGGGAACACCATATATTTT
V gene: TRBV20-1; clone size: NA; J gene: TRBJ1-4; D gene: NA; CDR3 length: 14; CDR3 protein: CSASRGATNEKLFF; CDR3 DNA: TGCAGTGCTAGTAGGGGGGCAACCAATGAAAAACTGTTTTTT
V gene: TRBV5-1; clone size: few; J gene: TRBJ1-4; D gene: NA; CDR3 length: 13; CDR3 protein: CASSLVDNEKLFF; CDR3 DNA: TGCGCCAGCAGCTTGGTGGATAATGAAAAACTGTTTTTT
V gene: TRBV28; clone size: many; J gene: TRBJ2-3; D gene: NA; CDR3 length: 15; CDR3 protein: CASSLGGAGTDTQYF; CDR3 DNA: TGTGCCAGCAGCTTAGGCGGGGCTGGCACAGATACGCAGTATTTT
V gene: TRBV6-2/TRBV6-3; clone size: NA; J gene: TRBJ1-2; D gene: TRBD1; CDR3 length: 16; CDR3 protein: CASSRLGTDRNYGYTF; CDR3 DNA: TGTGCCAGCAGTCGACTAGGGACAGATCGTAACTATGGCTACACCTTC
V gene: TRBV25-1; clone size: NA; J gene: TRBJ2-5; D gene: NA; CDR3 length: 16; CDR3 protein: CASSEGVDRRIKTQYF; CDR3 DNA: TGTGCCAGCAGTGAGGGGGTGGACAGAAGGATAAAGACCCAGTACTTC
V gene: TRBV24-1; clone size: NA; J gene: TRBJ2-1; D gene: NA; CDR3 length: 13; CDR3 protein: CATSDPTVNEQFF; CDR3 DNA: TGTGCCACCAGTGACCCGACCGTCAATGAGCAGTTCTTC
V gene: TRBV6-6; clone size: few; J gene: TRBJ1-1; D gene: NA; CDR3 length: 13; CDR3 protein: CASSLTLSTEAFF; CDR3 DNA: TGTGCCAGCAGTCTGACACTCTCCACTGAAGCTTTCTTT
V gene: TRBV7-2; clone size: many; J gene: TRBJ1-1; D gene: TRBD1; CDR3 length: 16; CDR3 protein: CASSLEGQGARTEAFF; CDR3 DNA: TGTGCCAGCAGCTTAGAGGGGCAGGGGGCGCGCACTGAAGCTTTCTTT
V gene: TRBV7-9; clone size: few; J gene: TRBJ1-4; D gene: NA; CDR3 length: 15; CDR3 protein: CASSSPGRGGEKLFF; CDR3 DNA: TGTGCCAGCAGTTCACCCGGACGGGGCGGAGAAAAACTGTTTTTT
V gene: TRBV7-2; clone size: NA; J gene: TRBJ1-3; D gene: NA; CDR3 length: 16; CDR3 protein: CASSLGPGRTGNTIYF; CDR3 DNA: TGTGCCAGCAGCTTAGGTCCGGGAAGAACTGGAAACACCATATATTTT
V gene: TRBV4-2; clone size: NA; J gene: TRBJ2-1; D gene: TRBD2; CDR3 length: 17; CDR3 protein: CASSQASGTSGYNEQFF; CDR3 DNA: TGTGCCAGCAGCCAAGCCTCCGGGACTAGCGGCTACAATGAGCAGTTCTTC
V gene: TRBV6-1; clone size: many; J gene: TRBJ2-5; D gene: TRBD2; CDR3 length: 15; CDR3 protein: CASSRDYSLEETQYF; CDR3 DNA: TGTGCCAGCAGTCGGGACTACTCTTTAGAAGAGACCCAGTACTTC
V gene: TRBV5-1; clone size: few; J gene: TRBJ2-1; D gene: TRBD2; CDR3 length: 18; CDR3 protein: CASSSGLAGGHTYNEQFF; CDR3 DNA: TGCGCCAGCAGCTCGGGACTAGCGGGGGGGCACACCTACAATGAGCAGTTCTTC
V gene: TRBV7-2; clone size: many; J gene: TRBJ1-1; D gene: TRBD1; CDR3 length: 15; CDR3 protein: CASSLRQGGNTEAFF; CDR3 DNA: TGTGCCAGCAGCTTAAGACAGGGCGGGAACACTGAAGCTTTCTTT
V gene: TRBV4-3; clone size: NA; J gene: TRBJ2-1; D gene: NA; CDR3 length: 14; CDR3 protein: CASSQDFLDPEQFF; CDR3 DNA: TGCGCCAGCAGCCAAGATTTTTTAGACCCTGAGCAGTTCTTC
V gene: TRBV6-1; clone size: few; J gene: TRBJ2-3; D gene: NA; CDR3 length: 16; CDR3 protein: CASSRRELVNTDTQYF; CDR3 DNA: TGTGCCAGCAGCCGACGGGAGCTAGTGAACACAGATACGCAGTATTTT
V gene: TRBV4-3; clone size: few; J gene: TRBJ1-2; D gene: NA; CDR3 length: 15; CDR3 protein: CASSQENGAAYGYTF; CDR3 DNA: TGCGCCAGCAGCCAAGAAAACGGGGCAGCCTATGGCTACACCTTC
V gene: TRBV7-9; clone size: many; J gene: TRBJ2-3; D gene: NA; CDR3 length: 13; CDR3 protein: CASSLGASNTQYF; CDR3 DNA: TGTGCCAGCAGCTTAGGGGCTTCGAATACGCAGTATTTT
V gene: TRBV12-3/TRBV12-4; clone size: NA; J gene: TRBJ2-3; D gene: NA; CDR3 length: 13; CDR3 protein: CASTPGGPDTQYF; CDR3 DNA: TGTGCCAGCACCCCGGGGGGCCCAGATACGCAGTATTTT
V gene: TRBV19; clone size: NA; J gene: TRBJ1-2; D gene: TRBD1; CDR3 length: 15; CDR3 protein: CASSITRDRGGGYTF; CDR3 DNA: TGTGCCAGTAGTATCACCCGAGACAGGGGAGGCGGCTACACCTTC
V gene: TRBV19; clone size: NA; J gene: TRBJ2-7; D gene: NA; CDR3 length: 14; CDR3 protein: CASSIVAGVYEQYF; CDR3 DNA: TGTGCCAGTAGTATAGTGGCAGGGGTCTACGAGCAGTACTTC
V gene: TRBV19; clone size: many; J gene: TRBJ1-5; D gene: NA; CDR3 length: 13; CDR3 protein: CASKDSINQPQHF; CDR3 DNA: TGTGCCAGTAAGGACAGCATCAATCAGCCCCAGCATTTT
V gene: TRBV7-2; clone size: few; J gene: TRBJ1-6; D gene: TRBD1; CDR3 length: 15; CDR3 protein: CASSLGTGVNSPLPF; CDR3 DNA: TGTGCCAGCAGCTTAGGGACAGGGGTCAATTCACCCCTCCCCTTT
V gene: TRBV15; clone size: NA; J gene: TRBJ2-7; D gene: NA; CDR3 length: 14; CDR3 protein: CATQRGGRPGEQYF; CDR3 DNA: TGTGCCACCCAGCGCGGCGGGCGTCCCGGCGAGCAGTACTTC
V gene: TRBV7-9; clone size: few; J gene: TRBJ2-5; D gene: NA; CDR3 length: 15; CDR3 protein: CASSLSGTLQETQYF; CDR3 DNA: TGTGCCAGCAGCTTAAGCGGGACACTTCAAGAGACCCAGTACTTC
V gene: TRBV2; clone size: once; J gene: TRBJ2-1; D gene: NA; CDR3 length: 13; CDR3 protein: CASSKVGGNEQFF; CDR3 DNA: TGTGCCAGCAGCAAAGTAGGGGGCAATGAGCAGTTCTTC
V gene: TRBV3-1; clone size: NA; J gene: TRBJ1-5; D gene: NA; CDR3 length: 18; CDR3 protein: CASSQGGARVPSNQPQHF; CDR3 DNA: TGTGCCAGCAGCCAAGGAGGGGCCAGGGTCCCCTCCAATCAGCCCCAGCATTTT
V gene: TRBV10-2; clone size: few; J gene: TRBJ2-1; D gene: TRBD2; CDR3 length: 15; CDR3 protein: CASRLAGSSYNEQFF; CDR3 DNA: TGCGCCAGCAGACTAGCGGGGAGCTCCTACAATGAGCAGTTCTTC
V gene: TRBV6-5; clone size: NA; J gene: TRBJ1-3; D gene: NA; CDR3 length: 14; CDR3 protein: CASSYGGGGNTIYF; CDR3 DNA: TGTGCCAGCAGTTACGGAGGGGGGGGAAACACCATATATTTT
V gene: TRBV4-3; clone size: NA; J gene: TRBJ2-3; D gene: NA; CDR3 length: 18; CDR3 protein: CASRQDAIAGLFTDTQYF; CDR3 DNA: TGCGCCAGCAGACAAGATGCAATTGCAGGGTTGTTCACAGATACGCAGTATTTT
V gene: TRBV14; clone size: few; J gene: TRBJ2-7; D gene: NA; CDR3 length: 15; CDR3 protein: CASSQGAGVIYEQYF; CDR3 DNA: TGTGCCAGCAGCCAAGGTGCAGGGGTTATCTACGAGCAGTACTTC
V gene: TRBV7-8; clone size: many; J gene: TRBJ2-7; D gene: TRBD1; CDR3 length: 15; CDR3 protein: CASSLEGAGAYEQYF; CDR3 DNA: TGTGCCAGCAGCTTAGAGGGGGCAGGCGCTTACGAGCAGTACTTC
V gene: TRBV20-1; clone size: NA; J gene: TRBJ1-1; D gene: NA; CDR3 length: 18; CDR3 protein: CSARDPGGAGLMNTEAFF; CDR3 DNA: TGCAGTGCTAGAGATCCGGGGGGCGCAGGCCTAATGAACACTGAAGCTTTCTTT
V gene: TRBV4-2; clone size: NA; J gene: TRBJ2-7; D gene: NA; CDR3 length: 14; CDR3 protein: CASSQESRSYEQYF; CDR3 DNA: TGTGCCAGCAGCCAAGAAAGTCGGTCCTACGAGCAGTACTTC
V gene: TRBV5-6; clone size: NA; J gene: TRBJ2-1; D gene: NA; CDR3 length: 18; CDR3 protein: CASSLVGAGLGPYNEQFF; CDR3 DNA: TGTGCCAGCAGCTTGGTAGGGGCGGGGCTGGGACCCTACAATGAGCAGTTCTTC
V gene: TRBV23-1; clone size: NA; J gene: TRBJ2-7; D gene: TRBD1; CDR3 length: 12; CDR3 protein: CASPDRNYEQYF; CDR3 DNA: TGCGCCAGCCCGGACAGGAACTACGAGCAGTACTTC
V gene: TRBV27; clone size: few; J gene: TRBJ1-2; D gene: TRBD1; CDR3 length: 17; CDR3 protein: CASSSQYRDREAYGYTF; CDR3 DNA: TGTGCCAGCAGTTCACAGTACCGGGACAGGGAGGCCTATGGCTACACCTTC
V gene: TRBV5-4; clone size: few; J gene: TRBJ1-1; D gene: NA; CDR3 length: 15; CDR3 protein: CASSVMGRPNTEAFF; CDR3 DNA: TGTGCCAGCAGCGTCATGGGACGGCCGAACACTGAAGCTTTCTTT
V gene: TRBV12-3/TRBV12-4; clone size: few; J gene: TRBJ1-2; D gene: NA; CDR3 length: 12; CDR3 protein: CASRDWVYGYTF; CDR3 DNA: TGTGCCAGCAGGGACTGGGTTTATGGCTACACCTTC
V gene: TRBV19; clone size: NA; J gene: TRBJ1-1; D gene: NA; CDR3 length: 14; CDR3 protein: CASSTGQPNTEDFF; CDR3 DNA: TGTGCCAGTAGTACTGGACAGCCGAACACTGAAGATTTCTTT
V gene: TRBV20-1; clone size: few; J gene: TRBJ2-3; D gene: NA; CDR3 length: 13; CDR3 protein: CSATWAVLDTQYF; CDR3 DNA: TGCAGTGCTACCTGGGCCGTATTAGATACGCAGTATTTT
V gene: TRBV7-2; clone size: few; J gene: TRBJ2-7; D gene: NA; CDR3 length: 13; CDR3 protein: CASSLSEFREQYF; CDR3 DNA: TGTGCCAGCAGCTTAAGTGAGTTCCGAGAGCAGTACTTC